This T cell receptor beta chain stems from a study of shared clonotypes between healthy human individuals. Study overall: Every donor yielded three CD4 naive, three CD4 memory, two CD8 naive and one CD8 memory plate.

Study-wide results and caveats: Naive subsets usually exceeded memory subsets in estimated richness. Since donors were few, the genetic and exposure-history diversity represented was limited.

Trimming removed 5 bases from V and 3 bases from J, with 13 bases in between. This CDR3 spans 14 amino acids. The germline V gene encodes CDR1 SGHTA and CDR2 FQGNSA. The study drew all its donors from Caucasian adults living in Nashville, Tennessee. As concerns this clone: Its matching antigen is unknown.

Only in-frame clones appear in the TCRdb table, and some are missing; sequencing was by immunoSEQ multiplex PCR. The sample gives about 1.4 million clones, roughly 96% of which show up once; 0.95% to 1.5% is in the top ten. Sequencing used naive CD4+ T cells sorted from blood. Subset indicated: CD45RA+ positively selected. This chain connects TRBV7-2 to TRBJ2-5, with D uncertain. This receptor was taken from a man aged 25 to 40 in good health. The CDR3 here is CASSPPPTKETQYF. The CDR3 coding sequence is TGTGCCAGCAGCCCGCCGCCTACTAAAGAGACCCAGTACTTC. The full variable domain, its missing parts supplied by reference TRBV7-2 and TRBJ2-5, is GAGVSQSPSNKVTEKGKDVELRCDPISGHTALYWYRQSLGQGLEFLIYFQGNSAPDKSGLPSDRFSAERTGGSVSTLTIQRTQQEDSAVYLCASSPPPTKETQYFGPGTRLLVL.